The present T cell receptor beta chain was sequenced within a study of cytomegalovirus exposure and HLA in healthy donors. Comment on this clone: Its matching antigen is unknown.

The CDR3 totals 14 residues. Germline V gene data show CDR1 as SNHLY and CDR2 as FYNNEI. The ends were cut back, 3 bases at V and 4 bases at J, with 12 bases in the middle. Findings of the study overall: In a later analysis, donors in an Asian-associated ancestry cluster reportedly had fewer N-insertions in productive TCRs than the cohort mean. According to an earlier analysis, most TCR beta V segments yielded productive rearrangements about 90% or about 30% of the time.

The PCR contained 60 Vbeta and 13 Jbeta primers. Assay used: immunoSEQ multiplex PCR; TCRdb lists only in-frame clones, some missing. Counted here are fewer than 50,000 clones, about 66% occurring once; the ten biggest clones make up less than 20%. The sample taken for sequencing was PBMCs. The TCR sequence derives from a man aged 50-60 years in good health and CMV-seropositive. The genes are TRBV2 and TRBJ2-5, with D maybe TRBD2 (5 bases). For the CDR3, the DNA is TGTGCCAGCAGTGATTCGGGAAGGACAGAGACCCAGTACTTC. Translated: CASSDSGRTETQYF.